These 25 T cell receptor beta chains originate from one sample sequenced in a study of early stage breast cancer tumors. The table came from immunoSEQ multiplex PCR; TCRdb's copy has only in-frame clones and leaves some out. The sample carries 25,000 to 30,000 clones, under 60% recorded once. Sample: breast tumor tissue. The receptors here all came from a person aged 45 to 59 with breast cancer.

The chain employs TRBV2 and TRBJ1-5; D remains ambiguous. The CDR3 spans 13 residues. CDR1 and CDR2 (germline): SNHLY, FYNNEI. V lost 4 bases and J lost 8, with 12 bases in between. CDR3 region: CASSGPLQKPQHF. The CDR3 region has the DNA TGTGCCAGCAGTGGACCGCTTCAAAAGCCCCAGCATTTT. Full variable domain (missing parts from reference TRBV2 and TRBJ1-5): EPEVTQTPSHQVTQMGQEVILRCVPISNHLYFYWYRQILGQKVEFLVSFYNNEISEKSEIFDDQFSVERPDGSNFTLKIRSTKLEDSAMYFCASSGPLQKPQHFGDGTRLSIL.

The chain links TRBV13 to TRBJ2-5, with 8 positions matching TRBD2. Germline V gene data show CDR1 as PRHDT and CDR2 as FYEKMQ (reference sequence). V trimming: 4 bases; J trimming: 4 bases; junction bases outside the gene matches: 5. This CDR3 is 14 amino acids long. As DNA, the CDR3 is TGTGCCAGCAGCTCCGGGGGGGTCGTAGAGACCCAGTACTTC. It yields the protein CASSSGGVVETQYF.

The rearrangement uses TRBV9 and TRBJ1-2, with 9 bases matching TRBD1. Per germline, CDR1 SGDLS and CDR2 YYNGEE. Unmatched junction bases numbered 8, after V lost 3 bases and J lost 8 bases. The CDR3 spans 14 residues. The CDR3 protein is CASSARDRDSGYTF. CDR3 in DNA: TGTGCCAGCAGCGCCCGGGACAGGGACTCAGGCTACACCTTC.

The sample holds a few counts of this clone. The chain couples TRBV9 to TRBJ2-3, with D perhaps TRBD2 (6 bases). Germline V CDR1 and CDR2: SGDLS, YYNGEE. CDR3 length equals 16 residues. The V end lost 0 bases, the J end lost 1 base, and 12 bases lay between the germline ends. CDR3 nucleotides: TGTGCCAGCAGCGTAGGCGAGGGAGGTCGCACAGATACGCAGTATTTT. Amino acids: CASSVGEGGRTDTQYF.

The chain links TRBV19 to TRBJ2-1; possible D gene TRBD1, 5 bases. From germline, CDR1 is LNHDA and CDR2 SQIVND (reference sequence). This CDR3 is 13 amino acids long. Trimming removed 0 bases at V and 10 bases at J, with 10 bases between. Here the CDR3 reads CASSIEGQGEQFF. CDR3 DNA sequence: TGTGCCAGTAGTATAGAAGGGCAGGGAGAGCAGTTCTTC.

The chain joins TRBV4-1 to TRBJ2-1; 9 bases align to TRBD2. Germline CDR1 reads MGHRA; CDR2 reads YSYEKL. Trimming cost V 1 base and J 4 bases; bases outside gene matches: 2. This CDR3 comprises 15 residues. CDR3 in DNA: TGCGCCAGCAGCCAAGTCAGCGGGGGGTACAATGAGCAGTTCTTC. Its protein product is CASSQVSGGYNEQFF.

The chain is built from TRBV9 and TRBJ2-3; D gene uncertain. The germline gives CDR1 SGDLS, CDR2 YYNGEE. CDR3 size: 16 residues. Trimming pared 2 bases from V and 0 bases from J, leaving 13 bases between. CDR3: CASSVGVVPSTDTQYF. Written as DNA, the CDR3 is TGTGCCAGCAGCGTCGGCGTCGTTCCTAGCACAGATACGCAGTATTTT.

This clone came up a few times. This chain's CDR3 is CSLRMDTGELFF. CDR3 in DNA: TGCAGCCTGAGAATGGACACCGGGGAGCTGTTTTTT. The gene calls are TRBV29-1 and TRBJ2-2; D is unresolved. Deletions cut 8 bases from V and 3 bases from J, with 10 bases between. CDR3 length: 12 residues. Per the germline V gene, CDR1 is SQVTM and CDR2 is ANQGSEA.

The chain uses TRBV14 and TRBJ1-2; no definite D call. Deletions cut 3 bases from V and 4 bases from J, with 12 bases between. Germline V gene sequence: CDR1 SGHDN, CDR2 FVKESK. The CDR3 has 14 residues. CDR3: CASSQGVVPYGYTF. In nucleotides, the CDR3 is TGTGCCAGCAGCCAGGGCGTTGTCCCCTATGGCTACACCTTC.

The chain's CDR3 is CASGDWTGGARGYTF. Here the CDR3 DNA reads TGTGCCAGCGGAGATTGGACAGGGGGCGCGCGGGGCTACACCTTC. This chain joins TRBV27 and TRBJ1-2, with 11 nucleotides matching TRBD1. With 8 bases clipped from V and 8 bases from J, the junction kept 13 bases outside the gene matches. From germline, CDR1 is MNHEY and CDR2 SMNVEV (reference sequence). The CDR3 contains 15 residues.

This clone has only a few counts. The chain employs TRBV18 and TRBJ1-4, with D perhaps matching TRBD1 (5 bases). CDR3 length: 15 amino acids. The V gene lost 2 bases and the J gene lost 4 bases, with 11 bases spanning the gap. Per germline, CDR1 KGHSH and CDR2 LQKENI. The CDR3 DNA sequence: TGTGCCAGCTCACCAATGCAGGGAGATAATGAAAAACTGTTTTTT. Amino acids: CASSPMQGDNEKLFF.

A single count supports this clone. V usage is TRBV7-9 and J usage is TRBJ2-7; TRBD2 matches 7 bases. The germline gives CDR1 SEHNR, CDR2 FQNEAQ (reference sequence). This CDR3 contains 13 residues. V gave up 2 bases and J gave up 2 bases; unmatched junction bases: 0. The CDR3 protein is CASSLSGAYEQYF. The CDR3 DNA follows: TGTGCCAGCAGCTTAAGCGGGGCCTACGAGCAGTACTTC.

This chain connects TRBV27 to TRBJ2-1; possibly TRBD1 or TRBD2 for D (5 bases each). The V and J ends lost 10 bases and 2 bases respectively, with 12 bases between them. The CDR3 consists of 13 residues. CDR1 is MNHEY, CDR2 SMNVEV, per germline (reference sequence). CDR3 in amino acids: CATRGGPYNEQFF. CDR3 bases: TGTGCCACCCGGGGCGGACCCTACAATGAGCAGTTCTTC.

This chain links TRBV7-2 with TRBJ2-7; 9 bases line up with TRBD2. The V gene end was trimmed by 1 base and the J gene end by 5 bases; junction bases not matched to a gene: 15. CDR1 and CDR2 from the germline V gene are SGHTA and FQGNSA. This CDR3 has 18 residues. CDR3 sequence reads: CASSLVGVVSGRRDEQYF. The DNA of the CDR3 is TGTGCCAGCAGCTTAGTGGGGGTGGTTAGCGGGAGACGCGACGAGCAGTACTTC.

The chain joins TRBV7-9 to TRBJ2-3; D tentatively fits TRBD1 or TRBD2 (7 bases each). Trimming cost V 1 base and J 0 bases, with 14 bases left between them. CDR1 is SEHNR and CDR2 is FQNEAQ in the germline V gene (reference sequence). The CDR3 spans 17 residues. For the CDR3, the DNA is TGTGCCAGCAGCTTAGAGGGCCAGGGGGGGAGCACAGATACGCAGTATTTT. It yields the protein CASSLEGQGGSTDTQYF.

The V gene is TRBV6-5, the J gene TRBJ1-2, with 7 bases identical to TRBD1. V lost 5 bases to trimming and J lost 2 bases; unmatched junction nucleotides: 2. CDR1 and CDR2 from the germline V gene are MNHEY and SVGAGI. This CDR3 comprises 13 residues. CDR3 region: CASSDRANYGYTF. In DNA, the CDR3 is TGTGCCAGCAGTGACAGGGCGAACTATGGCTACACCTTC.

The rearrangement joins TRBV11-2 to TRBJ2-1, with TRBD1 identical over 8 bases. This CDR3 is 17 amino acids long. Germline loops: CDR1 SGHAT, CDR2 FQNNGV. Trimming took 5 bases from V and 3 from J; bases not matched to a gene: 12. The DNA for the CDR3 is TGTGCCAGCAGCCCAGGGGGCGCGGGTTCCCACTACAATGAGCAGTTCTTC. Amino acid sequence: CASSPGGAGSHYNEQFF.

This clone has only a few counts. The V call is TRBV6-5, the J call TRBJ1-1; D remains ambiguous. Germline V gene lookup returns CDR1 MNHEY and CDR2 SVGAGI. The V and J ends lost 0 bases and 4 bases respectively, with 9 bases between them. CDR3 length equals 14 residues. The CDR3 loop reads CASSYSFPGTEAFF. For the CDR3, the DNA is TGTGCCAGCAGTTACTCGTTTCCGGGCACTGAAGCTTTCTTT.

The chain couples TRBV2 to TRBJ2-7; 7 bases map to TRBD1. Germline V gene sequence: CDR1 SNHLY, CDR2 FYNNEI. This CDR3 spans 14 amino acids. The ends lost 3 bases at V and 6 bases at J; junction bases unmatched: 8. This CDR3 is CASSDGARTGEQYF. The DNA of the CDR3 is TGTGCCAGCAGTGACGGGGCGAGGACAGGCGAGCAGTACTTC.

The chain links TRBV6-1 to TRBJ1-1, with no clear D. The V gene's germline CDR1 is MNHNS and CDR2 SASEGT. V lost 8 bases to trimming and J lost 0 bases, with 13 bases between them. This CDR3 comprises 14 residues. The CDR3 DNA reads TGTGCCAGCGCCCCGGGGAACTTGAACACTGAAGCTTTCTTT. Its protein is CASAPGNLNTEAFF.

The chain recombines TRBV6-5 with TRBJ2-2, with TRBD1 matching 8 bases. From germline, CDR1 is MNHEY and CDR2 SVGAGI. Trimming took 6 bases from V and 6 from J; bases not matched to a gene: 6. There are 14 residues in the CDR3. The CDR3 sequence: CASRGRGQSGELFF. CDR3 DNA sequence: TGTGCCAGCAGAGGCAGGGGGCAATCCGGGGAGCTGTTTTTT.

The table lists this clone with a few counts. This chain links TRBV18 with TRBJ1-1, with TRBD1 identical over 7 bases. From germline, CDR1 is KGHSH and CDR2 LQKENI. Trimming at V came to 3 bases and at J to 0 bases, leaving 1 base not matched to a gene. This CDR3 has 14 residues. The CDR3 protein is CASSPDRLNTEAFF. The DNA for the CDR3 is TGTGCCAGCTCACCGGACAGGTTGAACACTGAAGCTTTCTTT.

This clone was picked up a small number of times. This sequence joins TRBV19 and TRBJ1-1; tentatively, D is TRBD1 (5 bases). The ends were cut back, 5 bases at V and 1 base at J, with 11 bases in the middle. The CDR3 contains 14 residues. Per the germline V gene, CDR1 is LNHDA and CDR2 is SQIVND (reference sequence). The CDR3 region has the DNA TGTGCCAGTAGTTACCGACAGTGGAACACTGAAGCTTTCTTT. Translated, it gives CASSYRQWNTEAFF.

The chain combines TRBV11-2 with TRBJ2-7, with a possible D match to TRBD2 (5 bases). Trimming shortened V by 1 base and J by 0 bases, and 10 bases separated the two germline ends. Germline V gives CDR1 SGHAT, CDR2 FQNNGV. The CDR3 covers 15 residues. DNA for the CDR3: TGTGCCAGCAGCTTAGGGGTAGGGAGCTCCTACGAGCAGTACTTC. It yields the protein CASSLGVGSSYEQYF. The full variable domain, with the rest looked up from reference TRBV11-2 and TRBJ2-7, is EAGVAQSPRYKIIEKRQSVAFWCNPISGHATLYWYQQILGQGPKLLIQFQNNGVVDDSQLPKDRFSAERLKGVDSTLKIQPAKLEDSAVYLCASSLGVGSSYEQYFGPGTRLTVT.

This chain uses TRBV6-1 with TRBJ2-1, with D possibly being TRBD2 (5 bases). V lost 5 bases and J 9 bases, leaving 20 bases between the germline ends. The germline V gene has CDR1 MNHNS and CDR2 SASEGT. The CDR3 loop spans 15 amino acids. The CDR3 DNA reads as TGTGCCAGCAGTTGGTTCCTCGCCGGCGCGGGTGAGCAGTTCTTC. This encodes CASSWFLAGAGEQFF.